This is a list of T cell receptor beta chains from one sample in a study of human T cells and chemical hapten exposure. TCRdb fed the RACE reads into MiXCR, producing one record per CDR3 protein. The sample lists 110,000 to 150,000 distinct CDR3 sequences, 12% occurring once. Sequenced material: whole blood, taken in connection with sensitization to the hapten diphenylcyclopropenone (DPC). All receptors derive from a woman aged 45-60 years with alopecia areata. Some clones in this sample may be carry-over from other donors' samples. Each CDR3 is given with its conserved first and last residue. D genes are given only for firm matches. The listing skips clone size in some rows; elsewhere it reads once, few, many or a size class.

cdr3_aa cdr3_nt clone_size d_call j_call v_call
CASSVQARRVAGELFF TGTGCCAGCAGCGTCCAGGCCCGCCGGGTCGCCGGGGAGCTGTTTTTT many NA TRBJ2-2 TRBV9
CSARGTPGGPNQPQHF TGCAGTGCTAGAGGCACCCCGGGAGGGCCGAATCAGCCCCAGCATTTT few NA TRBJ1-5 TRBV20-1
CSVEGQGNQPQHF TGCAGTGTGGAGGGACAGGGTAATCAGCCCCAGCATTTT few TRBD1 TRBJ1-5 TRBV20-1
CASSLETGQYNSPLHF TGCGCCAGCAGCTTGGAAACAGGGCAATATAATTCACCCCTCCACTTT few NA TRBJ1-6 TRBV5-1
CASSSGPANTEAFF TGTGCCAGCAGTTCAGGACCGGCGAACACTGAAGCTTTCTTT many NA TRBJ1-1 TRBV7-3
CASRGTGTGAWEQYF TGTGCCAGCAGGGGGACCGGGACAGGGGCGTGGGAGCAGTACTTC NA TRBD1 TRBJ2-7 TRBV28
CASSSRAEGLYNEQFF TGTGCCAGCAGCTCTCGGGCGGAAGGTCTCTACAATGAGCAGTTCTTC few NA TRBJ2-1 TRBV7-2
CASMSRGSRNNEQFF TGTGCCAGCATGTCACGGGGGTCGAGGAACAATGAGCAGTTCTTC NA NA TRBJ2-1 TRBV28
CASREYPGAETQYF TGTGCCAGTAGAGAATATCCGGGAGCGGAGACCCAGTACTTC NA NA TRBJ2-5 TRBV19
CASSEDVHFGQPQHF TGTGCCAGCAGTGAAGATGTCCATTTTGGTCAGCCCCAGCATTTT many NA TRBJ1-5 TRBV6-1
CSVEPSGRREQYF TGCAGCGTTGAGCCTAGCGGGAGGCGGGAGCAGTACTTC many TRBD2 TRBJ2-7 TRBV29-1
CASSLIDSSTDTQYF TGCGCCAGCAGCTTGATCGACTCTAGCACAGATACGCAGTATTTT many NA TRBJ2-3 TRBV5-1
CASSTGPLEQYF TGTGCCAGCAGTACAGGGCCTCTCGAGCAGTACTTC NA NA TRBJ2-7 TRBV28
CASSQGGQRRNEQFF TGTGCCAGCAGCCAAGGGGGACAGCGGAGGAATGAGCAGTTCTTC many TRBD1 TRBJ2-1 TRBV3-1